A single T cell receptor (beta chain) is shown here with its context. This sample is part of a study of blood T cell repertoires in COVID-19. Only in-frame clones appear in the TCRdb table, and some are missing; sequencing was by immunoSEQ multiplex PCR. The data show fewer than 200,000 clones, roughly 75% seen once. The CDR3 contains 15 residues. V was pared by 7 bases and J by 8 bases, with 16 bases of the junction left unmatched. CDR1 is MNHEY and CDR2 is SVGAGI in the germline V gene. The chain carries TRBV6-5 and TRBJ1-2; 7 bases match TRBD1. Sequenced: peripheral blood. The receptor comes from a man between 65 and 85 years old with active or convalescent COVID-19. In nucleotides, the CDR3 is TGTGCCAGCATCCCGGACCCGACAGGGAGGAACGGCTACACCTTC. The encoded protein is CASIPDPTGRNGYTF.